This T cell receptor beta chain was captured by sequencing in a study of technical replicates of blood from a handful of donors. Some clones are missing from TCRdb's copy, which holds only in-frame ones; the method was immunoSEQ multiplex PCR. The sample records some 67,000 clones, about 98% being singletons. This sequence originates from a human donor in good health. Sample: T cells isolated from PBMCs.

DNA for the CDR3: TGTGCCATCAGTGAGTCGGCAGGGAACTATGGCTACACCTTC. Translation gives CAISESAGNYGYTF. The V call is TRBV10-3, the J call TRBJ1-2; D perhaps matches TRBD1 (5 bases). Germline CDR1 ENHRY, CDR2 SYGVKD. The CDR3 covers 14 residues. Trimming stripped 0 bases from V and 2 bases from J, with 7 bases between.